The 4 T cell receptor beta chains below were found in one sample sequenced in a study of cytomegalovirus exposure and HLA in healthy donors. PCR amplification relied on 60 Vbeta primers (plus 13 Jbeta primers). Some clones are missing from TCRdb's copy, which holds only in-frame ones; the method was immunoSEQ multiplex PCR. The sample has 95,000 to 110,000 clones, around 76% seen once; the top ten hold about a tenth. Sequenced input: PBMCs. The receptor set was obtained from a woman aged 18-35 years in good health and CMV-seropositive.

This rearrangement joins TRBV13 to TRBJ2-7; 11 nucleotides line up with TRBD1. CDR1 and CDR2 from the germline V gene are PRHDT and FYEKMQ (reference sequence). After removal of 4 bases from V and 5 bases from J, the junction contained 7 bases not matched to a gene. The CDR3 sequence is 15 residues long. CDR3 in amino acids: CASSYQPGQGDEQYF. The CDR3 bases are TGTGCCAGCAGCTACCAACCGGGACAGGGGGACGAGCAGTACTTC.

The V and J genes are TRBV6-1 and TRBJ2-2; 8 bases line up with TRBD1. Germline assignment: CDR1 MNHNS and CDR2 SASEGT. The CDR3 is made up of 15 amino acids. Trimming cost V 5 bases and J 0 bases; bases outside gene matches: 2. The CDR3 loop reads CASSPDRANTGELFF. The CDR3 DNA follows: TGTGCCAGCAGTCCGGACAGGGCGAACACCGGGGAGCTGTTTTTT.

This chain connects TRBV28 to TRBJ1-2, with a tentative D call TRBD1 (5 bases). V lost 6 bases and J 4 bases, leaving 18 bases between the germline ends. Germline V lookup: CDR1 MDHEN, CDR2 SYDVKM. The CDR3 is 15 residues long. CDR3 in DNA: TGTGCCAGCAGCCTCCCCAGGGAGGCCCGCTATGGCTACACCTTC. It is translated as CASSLPREARYGYTF.

J is TRBJ2-2 and V is TRBV28; 10 nucleotides match TRBD1. V gave up 3 bases and J gave up 4 bases; unmatched junction bases: 5. CDR3 length: 16 residues. Germline CDR1 and CDR2: MDHEN and SYDVKM. In DNA, the CDR3 is TGTGCCAGCAGTTTCCGGGACAGGGGTGTCACCGGGGAGCTGTTTTTT. Translated: CASSFRDRGVTGELFF.